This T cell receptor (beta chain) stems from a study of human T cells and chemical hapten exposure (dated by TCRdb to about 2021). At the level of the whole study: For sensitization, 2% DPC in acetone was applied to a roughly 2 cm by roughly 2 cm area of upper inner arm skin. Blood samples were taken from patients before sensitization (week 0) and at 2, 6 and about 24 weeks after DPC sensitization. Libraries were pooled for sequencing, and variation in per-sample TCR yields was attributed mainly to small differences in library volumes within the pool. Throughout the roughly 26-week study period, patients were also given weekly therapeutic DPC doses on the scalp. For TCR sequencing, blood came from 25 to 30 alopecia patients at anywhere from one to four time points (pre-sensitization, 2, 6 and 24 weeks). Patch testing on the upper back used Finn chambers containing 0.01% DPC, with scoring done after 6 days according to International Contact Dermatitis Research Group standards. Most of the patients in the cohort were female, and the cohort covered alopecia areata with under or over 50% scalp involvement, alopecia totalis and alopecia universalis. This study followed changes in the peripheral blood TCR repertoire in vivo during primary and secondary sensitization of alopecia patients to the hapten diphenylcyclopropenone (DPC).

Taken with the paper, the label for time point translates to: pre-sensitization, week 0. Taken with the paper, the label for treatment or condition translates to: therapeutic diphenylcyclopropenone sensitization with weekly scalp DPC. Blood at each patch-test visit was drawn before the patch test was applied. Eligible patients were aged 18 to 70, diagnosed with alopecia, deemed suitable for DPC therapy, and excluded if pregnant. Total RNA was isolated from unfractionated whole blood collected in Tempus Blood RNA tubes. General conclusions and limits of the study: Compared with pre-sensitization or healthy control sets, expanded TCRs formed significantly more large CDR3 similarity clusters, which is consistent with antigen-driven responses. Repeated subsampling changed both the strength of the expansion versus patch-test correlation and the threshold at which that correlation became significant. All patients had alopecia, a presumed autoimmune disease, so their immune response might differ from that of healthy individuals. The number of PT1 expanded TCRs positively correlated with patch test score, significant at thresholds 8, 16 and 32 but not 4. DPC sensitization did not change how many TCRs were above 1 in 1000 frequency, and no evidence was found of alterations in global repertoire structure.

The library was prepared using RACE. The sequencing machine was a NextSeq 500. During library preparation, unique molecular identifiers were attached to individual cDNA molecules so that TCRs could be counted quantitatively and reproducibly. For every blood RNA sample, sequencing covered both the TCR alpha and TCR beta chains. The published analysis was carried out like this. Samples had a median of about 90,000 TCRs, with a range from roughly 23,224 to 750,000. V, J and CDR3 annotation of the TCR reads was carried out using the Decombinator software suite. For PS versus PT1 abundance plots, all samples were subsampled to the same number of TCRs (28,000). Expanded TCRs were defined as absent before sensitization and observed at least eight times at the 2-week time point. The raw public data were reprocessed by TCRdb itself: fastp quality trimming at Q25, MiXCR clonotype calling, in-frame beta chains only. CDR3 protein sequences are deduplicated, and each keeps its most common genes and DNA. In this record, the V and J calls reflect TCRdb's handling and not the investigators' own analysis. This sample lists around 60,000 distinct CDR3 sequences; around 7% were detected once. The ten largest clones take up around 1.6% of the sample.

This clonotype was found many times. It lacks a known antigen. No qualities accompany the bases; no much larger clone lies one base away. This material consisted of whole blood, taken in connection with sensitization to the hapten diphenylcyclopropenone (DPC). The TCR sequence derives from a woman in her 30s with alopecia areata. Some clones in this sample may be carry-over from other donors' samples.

The CDR3 reads as follows: CSVRKEGEKLFF. DNA sequence: TGCAGCGTTCGAAAGGAGGGGGAAAAACTGTTTTTT. Rearrangement joined TRBV29-1 to TRBJ1-4, with TRBD1 tentatively as D gene (5 bases match). Deletion took 5 bases off V and 8 bases off J, with a span of 12 bases between the germline ends. The germline V gene encodes CDR1 SQVTM and CDR2 ANQGSEA. There are 12 amino acids in the CDR3, from cysteine to phenylalanine inclusive. Only the CDR3 region is kept as DNA, spanning 36 bases read in frame from base 1.